Listed below are T cell receptor beta chains from one sample, sequenced in a study of early T cells in non-severe SARS-CoV-2 infection. From the 5' RACE reads, TCRdb called clonotypes with MiXCR, one entry per CDR3 protein. The data hold more than 65,000 distinct CDR3 sequences, with 12% to 15% observed a single time. Specimen: whole blood. The receptors originated from an adult who was a healthcare worker with PCR-confirmed SARS-CoV-2 infection or an uninfected control (not recorded which). Each CDR3 is given with its conserved first and last residue. A D gene is named only where the DNA matches it firmly. Size tells how often a clone was seen (once, few, many) or the class of an expanded clone, and some rows leave it out.

v_gene: TRBV19; abundance: NA; j_gene: TRBJ2-7; d_gene: TRBD2; CDR3aa: CASSTPAGVDEQYF; CDR3nt: TGTGCCAGTAGTACCCCAGCGGGGGTCGACGAGCAGTACTTC
v_gene: TRBV2; abundance: few; j_gene: TRBJ2-1; d_gene: TRBD2; CDR3aa: CASSGSGGGSYNEQFF; CDR3nt: TGTGCCAGCAGTGGGAGCGGGGGGGGCTCCTACAATGAGCAGTTCTTC
v_gene: TRBV15; abundance: many; j_gene: TRBJ2-6; d_gene: NA; CDR3aa: CATSRDVRTGANVLTF; CDR3nt: TGTGCCACCAGCAGAGATGTCAGGACTGGGGCCAACGTCCTGACTTTC
v_gene: TRBV11-3; abundance: NA; j_gene: TRBJ2-7; d_gene: NA; CDR3aa: CASSTDGSSYEQYF; CDR3nt: TGTGCCAGCAGCACGGACGGCAGCTCCTACGAGCAGTACTTC
v_gene: TRBV14; abundance: NA; j_gene: TRBJ2-3; d_gene: NA; CDR3aa: CASSLVPSTDTQYF; CDR3nt: TGTGCCAGCAGCCTTGTCCCTAGCACAGATACGCAGTATTTT
v_gene: TRBV25-1; abundance: NA; j_gene: TRBJ1-6; d_gene: NA; CDR3aa: CATAGIYNSPLHF; CDR3nt: TGTGCCACTGCGGGTATTTATAATTCACCCCTCCACTTT
v_gene: TRBV7-9; abundance: many; j_gene: TRBJ2-7; d_gene: NA; CDR3aa: CASSYTPYEQYF; CDR3nt: TGTGCCAGCAGCTATACCCCCTACGAGCAGTACTTC
v_gene: TRBV10-1; abundance: NA; j_gene: TRBJ1-1; d_gene: NA; CDR3aa: CASSDRVNTEAFF; CDR3nt: TGCGCCAGCAGTGACAGAGTGAACACTGAAGCTTTCTTT
v_gene: TRBV7-2; abundance: many; j_gene: TRBJ2-5; d_gene: NA; CDR3aa: CASSLGPQETQYF; CDR3nt: TGTGCCAGCAGCTTGGGACCCCAAGAGACCCAGTACTTC
v_gene: TRBV27; abundance: NA; j_gene: TRBJ2-7; d_gene: NA; CDR3aa: CASSWPQGEQYF; CDR3nt: TGTGCCAGCAGTTGGCCTCAGGGTGAGCAGTACTTC
v_gene: TRBV29-1; abundance: NA; j_gene: TRBJ2-3; d_gene: NA; CDR3aa: CSTPSGDTQYF; CDR3nt: TGCAGCACCCCCTCCGGGGATACGCAGTATTTT
v_gene: TRBV27; abundance: many; j_gene: TRBJ2-6; d_gene: NA; CDR3aa: CASSSLRLRANSGANVLTF; CDR3nt: TGTGCCAGCAGTTCCCTTAGGCTGAGAGCCAACTCTGGGGCCAACGTCCTGACTTTC
v_gene: TRBV10-3; abundance: NA; j_gene: TRBJ1-2; d_gene: TRBD1; CDR3aa: CATETGSRRYGYTF; CDR3nt: TGTGCCACCGAGACAGGGTCAAGGCGGTATGGCTACACCTTC
v_gene: TRBV3-1; abundance: once; j_gene: TRBJ2-7; d_gene: NA; CDR3aa: CASSHQDYEQYF; CDR3nt: TGTGCCAGCAGCCACCAGGACTACGAGCAGTACTTC
v_gene: TRBV29-1; abundance: NA; j_gene: TRBJ1-1; d_gene: NA; CDR3aa: CSSAGDNLEAFF; CDR3nt: TGCAGCAGCGCGGGGGACAACCTAGAAGCTTTCTTT
v_gene: TRBV4-1; abundance: NA; j_gene: TRBJ1-3; d_gene: NA; CDR3aa: CASSQELRGNTIYF; CDR3nt: TGCGCCAGCAGCCAAGAACTGAGAGGAAACACCATATATTTT
v_gene: TRBV20-1; abundance: many; j_gene: TRBJ1-1; d_gene: NA; CDR3aa: CSERGGGPGTEAFF; CDR3nt: TGCAGTGAAAGAGGAGGAGGGCCAGGGACTGAAGCTTTCTTT
v_gene: TRBV20-1; abundance: many; j_gene: TRBJ1-2; d_gene: NA; CDR3aa: CSASAGVYGYTF; CDR3nt: TGCAGTGCTAGCGCAGGGGTCTATGGCTACACCTTC
v_gene: TRBV20-1; abundance: many; j_gene: TRBJ2-3; d_gene: NA; CDR3aa: CSARVGASTDTQYF; CDR3nt: TGCAGTGCTAGAGTCGGGGCCAGCACAGATACGCAGTATTTT
v_gene: TRBV11-2; abundance: few; j_gene: TRBJ2-1; d_gene: TRBD1; CDR3aa: CASRLTGGLGNEQFF; CDR3nt: TGTGCCAGCAGGCTGACAGGGGGACTTGGCAATGAGCAGTTCTTC
v_gene: TRBV13; abundance: many; j_gene: TRBJ2-5; d_gene: NA; CDR3aa: CASSLRGRRGTEETQYF; CDR3nt: TGTGCCAGCAGCTTAAGGGGGAGGCGGGGAACCGAAGAGACCCAGTACTTC
v_gene: TRBV4-3; abundance: many; j_gene: TRBJ1-1; d_gene: NA; CDR3aa: CASSQDWDSDTEAFF; CDR3nt: TGCGCCAGCAGCCAAGATTGGGACTCAGACACTGAAGCTTTCTTT
v_gene: TRBV14; abundance: NA; j_gene: TRBJ1-4; d_gene: NA; CDR3aa: CASRQSGEKLFF; CDR3nt: TGTGCCAGCAGACAGAGCGGCGAAAAACTGTTTTTT
v_gene: TRBV11-2; abundance: NA; j_gene: TRBJ2-7; d_gene: TRBD2; CDR3aa: CASSSHLGAGASYEQYF; CDR3nt: TGTGCCAGCAGCTCCCATTTGGGAGCGGGGGCTTCCTACGAGCAGTACTTC
v_gene: TRBV11-2; abundance: many; j_gene: TRBJ1-2; d_gene: TRBD1; CDR3aa: CASSSTGTGLFPGNYGYTF; CDR3nt: TGTGCCAGCAGCTCAACCGGGACAGGCCTTTTCCCCGGTAACTATGGCTACACCTTC
v_gene: TRBV6-1; abundance: many; j_gene: TRBJ1-4; d_gene: TRBD1; CDR3aa: CASRTGANEKLFF; CDR3nt: TGTGCCAGCAGGACAGGGGCGAATGAAAAACTGTTTTTT
v_gene: TRBV10-3; abundance: few; j_gene: TRBJ2-1; d_gene: NA; CDR3aa: CAISRGSPYNEQFF; CDR3nt: TGTGCCATCAGCCGTGGGTCCCCCTACAATGAGCAGTTCTTC
v_gene: TRBV11-1; abundance: NA; j_gene: TRBJ1-2; d_gene: NA; CDR3aa: CASSSYGLMGGYTF; CDR3nt: TGTGCCAGCAGCTCCTATGGACTGATGGGTGGCTACACCTTC
v_gene: TRBV7-2; abundance: NA; j_gene: TRBJ2-7; d_gene: TRBD2; CDR3aa: CASSLEAGNEQYF; CDR3nt: TGTGCCAGCAGCTTAGAAGCGGGGAACGAGCAGTACTTC
v_gene: TRBV5-1; abundance: many; j_gene: TRBJ2-3; d_gene: TRBD2; CDR3aa: CASSLAVAGGSPSTDTQYF; CDR3nt: TGCGCCAGCAGCTTGGCGGTAGCGGGGGGCTCCCCCAGCACAGATACGCAGTATTTT
v_gene: TRBV20-1; abundance: NA; j_gene: TRBJ1-1; d_gene: NA; CDR3aa: CSARGPGAEAFF; CDR3nt: TGCAGTGCTAGAGGGCCAGGGGCTGAAGCTTTCTTT
v_gene: TRBV25-1; abundance: NA; j_gene: TRBJ2-1; d_gene: NA; CDR3aa: CASSELSGASVAREQFF; CDR3nt: TGTGCCAGCAGTGAGTTATCCGGAGCGTCGGTGGCACGTGAGCAGTTCTTC
v_gene: TRBV20-1; abundance: few; j_gene: TRBJ2-3; d_gene: NA; CDR3aa: CSAREGTDTQYF; CDR3nt: TGCAGTGCTAGAGAGGGAACAGATACGCAGTATTTT
v_gene: TRBV7-6; abundance: many; j_gene: TRBJ2-7; d_gene: NA; CDR3aa: CASSPGPAIYEQYF; CDR3nt: TGTGCCAGCAGCCCGGGACCGGCAATCTACGAGCAGTACTTC
v_gene: TRBV30; abundance: NA; j_gene: TRBJ2-6; d_gene: TRBD1; CDR3aa: CAWDRAGANVLTF; CDR3nt: TGTGCCTGGGACAGGGCTGGGGCCAACGTCCTGACTTTC
v_gene: TRBV7-2; abundance: few; j_gene: TRBJ2-5; d_gene: NA; CDR3aa: CASSLARQETQYF; CDR3nt: TGTGCCAGCAGCTTAGCCAGGCAAGAGACCCAGTACTTC
v_gene: TRBV7-2; abundance: NA; j_gene: TRBJ1-5; d_gene: NA; CDR3aa: CASSLEGMGNQPQHF; CDR3nt: TGTGCCAGCAGCTTAGAAGGGATGGGCAATCAGCCCCAGCATTTT
v_gene: TRBV9; abundance: NA; j_gene: TRBJ1-2; d_gene: NA; CDR3aa: CASSAFHTVDSYGYTF; CDR3nt: TGTGCCAGCAGCGCCTTTCATACGGTTGACAGCTATGGCTACACCTTC
v_gene: TRBV3-1; abundance: many; j_gene: TRBJ1-3; d_gene: NA; CDR3aa: CASSQVAWGSAGNTIYF; CDR3nt: TGTGCCAGCAGCCAAGTTGCGTGGGGGTCGGCTGGAAACACCATATATTTT
v_gene: TRBV19; abundance: few; j_gene: TRBJ1-5; d_gene: TRBD1; CDR3aa: CASNTGARQPQHF; CDR3nt: TGTGCCAGTAATACAGGGGCACGGCAGCCCCAGCATTTT
v_gene: TRBV18; abundance: few; j_gene: TRBJ2-2; d_gene: NA; CDR3aa: CASTPTPYTGELFF; CDR3nt: TGTGCCAGCACCCCTACACCTTACACCGGGGAGCTGTTTTTT
v_gene: TRBV12-3/TRBV12-4; abundance: NA; j_gene: TRBJ1-6; d_gene: TRBD1; CDR3aa: CASSFRTGGNSPLHF; CDR3nt: TGTGCCAGCAGTTTCCGGACAGGGGGTAATTCACCCCTCCACTTT